This entry concerns a single TCR beta chain. As yet, its antigen is unknown. Data came from immunoSEQ multiplex PCR; TCRdb stores just in-frame clones and leaves some out. This sample has tens of thousands of clones; about 80% occur once, and the top ten carry roughly 7%. These data belong to a study of OX40 agonist ivuxolimab in advanced cancers. As for the study in general: Across the patients, intravenous ivuxolimab was delivered every 2 weeks at 0.01 to 10 mg/kg. Study-wide points: Fewer expanded clones were found on average in CD4+ than in CD8+ T cells.

With 6 bases clipped from V and 8 bases from J, the junction kept 15 bases outside the gene matches. There are 16 residues in the CDR3. Germline-derived CDR1 and CDR2 are SNHLY and FYNNEI. A history of autoimmune disease or systemic immunosuppression excluded patients. Blood was sampled at baseline, cycle 4 day 1, and cycle 7 day 1. V and J are TRBV2 and TRBJ1-5; 8 bases map to TRBD1. This clonotype was obtained from an adult with an advanced solid tumor such as melanoma, head and neck, liver or kidney cancer. The sequencing used CD4+ or CD8+ T cells sorted from blood, collected in a trial of the OX40 agonist ivuxolimab. In nucleotides, the CDR3 is TGTGCCAGCAGGCAGACCTCCGGGACAGGCTTTAAGCCCCAGCATTTT. Residues: CASRQTSGTGFKPQHF.